This record looks at one T cell receptor beta chain sequence and its context. One end of the junction fails to match germline, which may point to a read error. These data belong to a study of blood T cell repertoires in COVID-19. Study overall: Researchers got acute and convalescent COVID-19 samples from the United States, Italy and Spain. Sample material is recorded as cDNA or gDNA derived from T cells, B-cell-depleted T cells, or PBMCs.

Assay used: immunoSEQ multiplex PCR; TCRdb lists only in-frame clones, some missing. The sample records around 67,000 clones, around four fifths being singletons. Germline V gene lookup returns CDR1 SNHLY and CDR2 FYNNEI. The CDR3 has 14 residues. The clonotype originates from a man aged 50 or older with active COVID-19. The chain links TRBV2 to TRBJ2-1; TRBD2 agrees at 8 bases. The sequenced sample was peripheral blood. The CDR3 DNA reads TGTGCCAGCAGCGAAGTAGCGGGGTACAATGAGCAGTTCTTC. Amino acids: CASSEVAGYNEQFF.